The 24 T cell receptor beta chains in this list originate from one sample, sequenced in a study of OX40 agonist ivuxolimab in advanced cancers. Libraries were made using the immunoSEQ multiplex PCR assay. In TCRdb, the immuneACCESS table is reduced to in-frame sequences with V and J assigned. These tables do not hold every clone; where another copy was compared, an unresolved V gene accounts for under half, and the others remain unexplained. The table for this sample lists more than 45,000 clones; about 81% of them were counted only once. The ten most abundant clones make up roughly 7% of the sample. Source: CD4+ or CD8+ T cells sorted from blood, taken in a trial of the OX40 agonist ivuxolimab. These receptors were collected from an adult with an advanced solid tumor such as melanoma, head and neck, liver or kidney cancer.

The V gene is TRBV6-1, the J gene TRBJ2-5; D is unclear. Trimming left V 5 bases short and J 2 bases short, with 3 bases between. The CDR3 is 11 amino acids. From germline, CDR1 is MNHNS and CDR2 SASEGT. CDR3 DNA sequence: TGTGCCAGCAGTCTACAAGAGACCCAGTACTTC. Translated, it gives CASSLQETQYF.

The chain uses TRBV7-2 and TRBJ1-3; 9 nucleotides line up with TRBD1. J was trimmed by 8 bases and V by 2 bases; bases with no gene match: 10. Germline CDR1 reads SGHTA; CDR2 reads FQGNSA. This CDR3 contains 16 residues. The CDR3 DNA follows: TGTGCCAGCAGCTTAACGGGACAGGGATATGGTGACACCATATATTTT. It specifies CASSLTGQGYGDTIYF.

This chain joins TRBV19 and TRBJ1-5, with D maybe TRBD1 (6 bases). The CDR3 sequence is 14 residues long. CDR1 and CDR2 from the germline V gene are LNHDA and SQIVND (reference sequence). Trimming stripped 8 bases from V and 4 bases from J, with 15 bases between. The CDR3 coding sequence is TGTGCCAGTCGCAGACGGGACATAAATCAGCCCCAGCATTTT. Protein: CASRRRDINQPQHF.

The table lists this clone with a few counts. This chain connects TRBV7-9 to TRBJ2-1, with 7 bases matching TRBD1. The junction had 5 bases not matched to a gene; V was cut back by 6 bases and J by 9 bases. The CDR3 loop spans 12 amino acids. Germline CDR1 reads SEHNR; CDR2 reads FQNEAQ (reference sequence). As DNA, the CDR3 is TGTGCCAGCAGTGACAGGGCAAGTGAGCAGTTCTTC. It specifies CASSDRASEQFF.

The CDR3 bases are TGTGCCAGCGCTACCCCTGATCAGCCCCAGCATTTT. Protein sequence: CASATPDQPQHF. This chain links TRBV2 with TRBJ1-5, with D unresolved. Trimming removed 8 bases from V and 5 bases from J, with 10 bases in between. Looked up from germline, CDR1 is SNHLY and CDR2 is FYNNEI. The CDR3 sequence is 12 residues long.

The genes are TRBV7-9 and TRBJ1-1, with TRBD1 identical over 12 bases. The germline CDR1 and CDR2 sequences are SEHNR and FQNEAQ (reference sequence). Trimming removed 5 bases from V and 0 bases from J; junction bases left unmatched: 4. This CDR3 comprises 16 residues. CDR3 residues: CASSPGTGGLNTEAFF. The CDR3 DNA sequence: TGTGCCAGCAGCCCAGGGACAGGGGGCTTGAACACTGAAGCTTTCTTT.

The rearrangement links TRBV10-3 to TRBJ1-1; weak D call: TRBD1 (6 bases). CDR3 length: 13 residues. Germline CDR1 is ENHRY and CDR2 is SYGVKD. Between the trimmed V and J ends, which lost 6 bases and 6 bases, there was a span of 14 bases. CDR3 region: CAISPTGTSEAFF. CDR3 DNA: TGTGCCATCAGCCCAACCGGGACATCTGAAGCTTTCTTT.

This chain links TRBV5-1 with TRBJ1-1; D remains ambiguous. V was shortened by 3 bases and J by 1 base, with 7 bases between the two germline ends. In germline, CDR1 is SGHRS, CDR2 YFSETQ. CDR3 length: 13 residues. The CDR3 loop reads CASSSGSNTEAFF. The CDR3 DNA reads TGCGCCAGCAGCTCGGGGTCGAACACTGAAGCTTTCTTT.

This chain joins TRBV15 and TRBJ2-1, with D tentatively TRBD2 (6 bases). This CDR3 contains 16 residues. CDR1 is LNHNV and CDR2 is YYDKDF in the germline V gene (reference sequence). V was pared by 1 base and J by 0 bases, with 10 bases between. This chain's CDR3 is CATSRGLETSYNEQFF. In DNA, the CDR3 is TGTGCCACCAGCAGAGGACTAGAAACCTCCTACAATGAGCAGTTCTTC.

CDR3 nucleotide sequence: TGTGCCAGCAGCTTTTGGCGGGAAAAACTGTTTTTT. This translates into CASSFWREKLFF. The V gene is TRBV5-4, the J gene TRBJ1-4; D call uncertain. The CDR3 length is 12 residues. With 2 bases removed from V and 8 bases from J, the gap between germline ends came to 7 bases. Per the germline V gene, CDR1 is SGHNT and CDR2 is YYREEE (reference sequence).

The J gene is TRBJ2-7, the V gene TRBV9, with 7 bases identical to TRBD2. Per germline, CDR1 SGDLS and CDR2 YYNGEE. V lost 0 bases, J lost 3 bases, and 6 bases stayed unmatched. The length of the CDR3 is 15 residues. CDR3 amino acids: CASSVEGGVYYEQYF. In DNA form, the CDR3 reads TGTGCCAGCAGCGTAGAGGGAGGGGTTTACTACGAGCAGTACTTC.

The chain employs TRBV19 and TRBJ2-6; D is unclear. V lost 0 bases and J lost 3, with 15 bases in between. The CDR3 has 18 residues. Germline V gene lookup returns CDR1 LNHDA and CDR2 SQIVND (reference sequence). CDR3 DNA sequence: TGTGCCAGTAGTATAGATAGGCCGGGTGCGAGTGGGGCCAACGTCCTGACTTTC. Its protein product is CASSIDRPGASGANVLTF.

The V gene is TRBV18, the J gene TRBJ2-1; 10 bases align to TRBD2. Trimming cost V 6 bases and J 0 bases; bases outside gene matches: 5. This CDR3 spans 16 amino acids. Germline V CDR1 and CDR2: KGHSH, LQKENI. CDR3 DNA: TGTGCCAGCTCCCGGACTAGCGGTAACTCCTACAATGAGCAGTTCTTC. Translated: CASSRTSGNSYNEQFF.

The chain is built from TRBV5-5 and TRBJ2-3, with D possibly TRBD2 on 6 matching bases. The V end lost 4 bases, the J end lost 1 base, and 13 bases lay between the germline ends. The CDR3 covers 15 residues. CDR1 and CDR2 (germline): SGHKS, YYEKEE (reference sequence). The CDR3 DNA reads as TGTGCCAGCAGCACAACTAGCTCCGGCACAGATACGCAGTATTTT. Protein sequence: CASSTTSSGTDTQYF.

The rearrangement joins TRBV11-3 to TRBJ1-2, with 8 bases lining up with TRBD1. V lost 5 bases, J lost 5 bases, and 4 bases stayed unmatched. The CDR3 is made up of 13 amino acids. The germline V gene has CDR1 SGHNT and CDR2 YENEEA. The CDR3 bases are TGTGCCAGCAGCCGAACAGGGGGATATGGCTACACCTTC. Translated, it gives CASSRTGGYGYTF. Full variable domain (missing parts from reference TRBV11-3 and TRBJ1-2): EAGVVQSPRYKIIEKKQPVAFWCNPISGHNTLYWYLQNLGQGPELLIRYENEEAVDDSQLPKDRFSAERLKGVDSTLKIQPAELGDSAVYLCASSRTGGYGYTFGSGTRLTVV.

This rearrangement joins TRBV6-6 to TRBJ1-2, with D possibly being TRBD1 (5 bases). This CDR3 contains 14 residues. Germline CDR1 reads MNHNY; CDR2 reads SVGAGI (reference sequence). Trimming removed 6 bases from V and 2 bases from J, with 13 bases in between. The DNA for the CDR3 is TGTGCCAGCAGCGGCTACGGGACCAACTATGGCTACACCTTC. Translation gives CASSGYGTNYGYTF.

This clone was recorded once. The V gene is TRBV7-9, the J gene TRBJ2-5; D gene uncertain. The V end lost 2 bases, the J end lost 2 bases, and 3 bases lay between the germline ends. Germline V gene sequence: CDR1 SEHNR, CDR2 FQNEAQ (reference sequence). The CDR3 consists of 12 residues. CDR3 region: CASSLRQETQYF. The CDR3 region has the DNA TGTGCCAGCAGCTTAAGGCAAGAGACCCAGTACTTC.

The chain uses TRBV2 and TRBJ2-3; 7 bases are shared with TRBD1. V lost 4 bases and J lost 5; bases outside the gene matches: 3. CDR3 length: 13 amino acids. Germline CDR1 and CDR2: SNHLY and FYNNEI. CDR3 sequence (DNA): TGTGCCAGCAGTGCAAACAGGGGAGATACGCAGTATTTT. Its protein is CASSANRGDTQYF.

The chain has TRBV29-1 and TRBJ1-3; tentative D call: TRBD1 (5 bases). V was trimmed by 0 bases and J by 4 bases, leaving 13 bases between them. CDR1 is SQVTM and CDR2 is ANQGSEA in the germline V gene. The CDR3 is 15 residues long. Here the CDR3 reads CSVEDRAGYGNTIYF. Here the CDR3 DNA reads TGCAGCGTTGAAGATCGAGCAGGGTACGGAAACACCATATATTTT.

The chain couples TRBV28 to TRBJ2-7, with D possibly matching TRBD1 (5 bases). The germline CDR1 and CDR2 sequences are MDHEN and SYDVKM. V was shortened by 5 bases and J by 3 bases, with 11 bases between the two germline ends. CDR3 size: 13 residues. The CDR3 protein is CASSPGFLYEQYF. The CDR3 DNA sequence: TGTGCCAGCAGTCCAGGGTTTCTCTACGAGCAGTACTTC.

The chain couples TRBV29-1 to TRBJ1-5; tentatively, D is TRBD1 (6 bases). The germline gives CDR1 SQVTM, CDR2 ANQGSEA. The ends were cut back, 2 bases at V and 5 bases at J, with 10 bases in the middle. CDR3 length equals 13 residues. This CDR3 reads CSVEISGDQPQHF. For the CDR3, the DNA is TGCAGCGTTGAAATTTCAGGGGATCAGCCCCAGCATTTT. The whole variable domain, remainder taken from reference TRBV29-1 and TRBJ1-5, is SAVISQKPSRDICQRGTSLTIQCQVDSQVTMMFWYRQQPGQSLTLIATANQGSEATYESGFVIDKFPISRPNLTFSTLTVSNMSPEDSSIYLCSVEISGDQPQHFGDGTRLSIL.

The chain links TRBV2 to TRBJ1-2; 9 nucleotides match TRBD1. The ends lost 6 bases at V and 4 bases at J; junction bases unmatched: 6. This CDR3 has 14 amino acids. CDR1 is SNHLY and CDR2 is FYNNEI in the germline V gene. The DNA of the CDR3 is TGTGCCAGCAGCGGACAGGGGATTTTCTATGGCTACACCTTC. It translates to CASSGQGIFYGYTF.

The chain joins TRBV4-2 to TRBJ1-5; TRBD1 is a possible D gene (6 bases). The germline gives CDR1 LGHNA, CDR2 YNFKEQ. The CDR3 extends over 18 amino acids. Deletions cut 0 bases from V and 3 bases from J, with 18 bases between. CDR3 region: CASSQDWGPGTYNQPQHF. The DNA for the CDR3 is TGTGCCAGCAGCCAAGATTGGGGACCCGGGACATACAATCAGCCCCAGCATTTT.

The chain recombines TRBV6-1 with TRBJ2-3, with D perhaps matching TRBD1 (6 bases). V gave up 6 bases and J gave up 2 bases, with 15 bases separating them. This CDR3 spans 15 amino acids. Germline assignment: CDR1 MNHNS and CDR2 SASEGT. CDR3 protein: CASRRITGTTDTQYF. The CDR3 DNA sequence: TGTGCCAGCAGGAGAATTACAGGGACCACAGATACGCAGTATTTT.